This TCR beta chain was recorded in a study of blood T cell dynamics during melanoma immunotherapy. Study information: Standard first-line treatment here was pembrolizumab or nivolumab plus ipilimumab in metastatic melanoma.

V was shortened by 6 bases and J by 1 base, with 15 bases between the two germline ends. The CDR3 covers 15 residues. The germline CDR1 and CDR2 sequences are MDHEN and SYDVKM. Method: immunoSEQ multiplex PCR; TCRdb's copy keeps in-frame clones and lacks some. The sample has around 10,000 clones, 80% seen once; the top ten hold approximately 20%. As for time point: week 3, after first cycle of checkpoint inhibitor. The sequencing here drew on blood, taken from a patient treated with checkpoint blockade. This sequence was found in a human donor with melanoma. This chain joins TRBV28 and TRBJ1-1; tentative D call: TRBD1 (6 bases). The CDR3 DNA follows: TGTGCCAGCAGCCTTGAGCGGACAGCGAACACTGAAGCTTTCTTT. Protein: CASSLERTANTEAFF.